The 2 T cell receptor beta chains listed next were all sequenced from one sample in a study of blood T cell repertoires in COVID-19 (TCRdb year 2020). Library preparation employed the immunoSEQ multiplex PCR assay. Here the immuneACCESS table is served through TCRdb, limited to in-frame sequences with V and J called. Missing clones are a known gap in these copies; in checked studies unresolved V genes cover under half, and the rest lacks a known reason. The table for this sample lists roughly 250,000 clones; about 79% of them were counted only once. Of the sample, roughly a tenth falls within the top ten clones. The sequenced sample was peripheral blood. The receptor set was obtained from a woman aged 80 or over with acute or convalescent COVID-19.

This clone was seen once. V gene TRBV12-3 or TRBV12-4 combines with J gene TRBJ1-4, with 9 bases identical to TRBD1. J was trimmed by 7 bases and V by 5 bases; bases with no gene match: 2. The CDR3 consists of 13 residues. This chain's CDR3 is CASSPGQGEKLFF. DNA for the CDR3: TGTGCCAGCAGTCCGGGACAGGGTGAAAAACTGTTTTTT.

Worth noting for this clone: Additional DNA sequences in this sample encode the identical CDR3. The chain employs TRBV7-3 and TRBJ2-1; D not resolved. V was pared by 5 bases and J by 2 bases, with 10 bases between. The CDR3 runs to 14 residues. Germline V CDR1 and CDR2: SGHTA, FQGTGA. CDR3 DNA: TGTGCCAGCAGCCCAGGTAGTGCCTACAATGAGCAGTTCTTC. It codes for CASSPGSAYNEQFF. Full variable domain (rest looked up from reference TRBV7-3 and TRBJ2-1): GAGVSQTPSNKVTEKGKYVELRCDPISGHTALYWYRQSLGQGPEFLIYFQGTGAADDSGLPNDRFFAVRPEGSVSTLKIQRTERGDSAVYLCASSPGSAYNEQFFGPGTRLTVL.